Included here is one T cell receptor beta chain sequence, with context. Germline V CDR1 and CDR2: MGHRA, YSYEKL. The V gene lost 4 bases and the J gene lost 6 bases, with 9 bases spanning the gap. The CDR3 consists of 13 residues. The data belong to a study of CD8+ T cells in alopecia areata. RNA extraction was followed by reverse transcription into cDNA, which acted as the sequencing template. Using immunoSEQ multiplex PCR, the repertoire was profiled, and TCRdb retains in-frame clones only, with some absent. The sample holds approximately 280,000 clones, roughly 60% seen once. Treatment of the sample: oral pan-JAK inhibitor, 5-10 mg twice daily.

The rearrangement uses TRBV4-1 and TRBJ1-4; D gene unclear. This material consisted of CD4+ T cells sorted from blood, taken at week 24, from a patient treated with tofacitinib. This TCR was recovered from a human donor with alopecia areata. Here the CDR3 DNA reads TGCGCCAGCAGCCTCCGGGCAGATGAAAAACTGTTTTTT. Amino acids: CASSLRADEKLFF.